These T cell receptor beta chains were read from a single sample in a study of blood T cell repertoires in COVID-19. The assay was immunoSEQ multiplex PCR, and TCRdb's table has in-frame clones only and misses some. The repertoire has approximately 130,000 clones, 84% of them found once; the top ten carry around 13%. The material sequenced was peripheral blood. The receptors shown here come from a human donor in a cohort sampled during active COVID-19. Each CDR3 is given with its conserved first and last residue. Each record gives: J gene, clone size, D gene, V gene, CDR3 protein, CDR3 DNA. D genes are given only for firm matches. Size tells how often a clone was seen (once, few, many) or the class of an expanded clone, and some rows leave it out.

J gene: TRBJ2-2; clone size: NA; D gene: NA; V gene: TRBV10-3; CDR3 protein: CAIRGGANTGELFF; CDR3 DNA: TGTGCCATCAGGGGGGGAGCGAACACCGGGGAGCTGTTTTTT
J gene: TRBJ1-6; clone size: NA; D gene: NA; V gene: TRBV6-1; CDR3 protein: CASSENPQGTSYNSPLHF; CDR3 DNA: TGTGCCAGCAGTGAAAACCCCCAGGGGACCTCCTATAATTCACCCCTCCACTTT
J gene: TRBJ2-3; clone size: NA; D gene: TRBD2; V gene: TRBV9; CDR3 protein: CASSVSGGNTDTQYF; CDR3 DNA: TGTGCCAGCAGCGTTAGCGGGGGAAACACAGATACGCAGTATTTT
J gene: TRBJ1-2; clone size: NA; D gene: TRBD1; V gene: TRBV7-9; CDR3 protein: CASSLIQGSGYTF; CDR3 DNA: TGTGCCAGCAGCTTAATACAGGGGTCTGGCTACACCTTC
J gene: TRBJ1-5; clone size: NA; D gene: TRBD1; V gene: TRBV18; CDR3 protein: CASSQGQGTNQPQHF; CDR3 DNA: TGTGCCAGCTCACAGGGACAGGGGACCAATCAGCCCCAGCATTTT
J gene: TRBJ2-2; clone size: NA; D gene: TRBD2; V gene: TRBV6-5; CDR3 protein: CASSYILAGGVGELFF; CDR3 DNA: TGTGCCAGCAGTTACATCCTAGCGGGAGGGGTCGGGGAGCTGTTTTTT
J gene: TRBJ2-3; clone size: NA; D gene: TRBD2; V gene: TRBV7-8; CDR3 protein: CASSLGSAGGLGTQYF; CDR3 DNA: TGTGCCAGCAGCTTAGGGTCGGCGGGGGGGCTGGGTACGCAGTATTTT
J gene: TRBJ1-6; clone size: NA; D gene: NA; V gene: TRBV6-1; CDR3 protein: CASSEALPAIVSSYNSPLHF; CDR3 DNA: TGTGCCAGCAGTGAAGCGCTTCCCGCTATAGTTAGCTCCTATAATTCACCCCTCCACTTT
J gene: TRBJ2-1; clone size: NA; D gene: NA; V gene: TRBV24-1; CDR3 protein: CATAGEKPNEQFF; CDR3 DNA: TGTGCCACGGCCGGGGAGAAACCCAATGAGCAGTTCTTC
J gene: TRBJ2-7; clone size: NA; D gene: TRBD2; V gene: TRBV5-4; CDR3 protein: CASSLAAGGSTYEQYF; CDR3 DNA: TGTGCCAGCAGCTTGGCCGCGGGGGGCAGCACCTACGAGCAGTACTTC
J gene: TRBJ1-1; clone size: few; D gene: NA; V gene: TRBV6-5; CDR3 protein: CASSLEENTEAFF; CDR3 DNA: TGTGCCAGCAGTTTAGAGGAGAACACTGAAGCTTTCTTT
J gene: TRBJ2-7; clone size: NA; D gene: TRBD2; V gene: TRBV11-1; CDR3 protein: CASSPRLAGGGYEQYF; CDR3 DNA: TGTGCCAGCAGCCCCCGACTAGCGGGGGGTGGTTACGAGCAGTACTTC
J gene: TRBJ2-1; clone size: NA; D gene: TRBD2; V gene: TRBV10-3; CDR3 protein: CAISESASGGPDEQFF; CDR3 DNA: TGTGCCATCAGTGAGTCGGCTAGCGGGGGGCCGGATGAGCAGTTCTTC
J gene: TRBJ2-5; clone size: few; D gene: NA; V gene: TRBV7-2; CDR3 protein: CASSPVLLGRQETQYF; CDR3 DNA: TGTGCCAGCAGCCCCGTGTTACTGGGGCGACAAGAGACCCAGTACTTC
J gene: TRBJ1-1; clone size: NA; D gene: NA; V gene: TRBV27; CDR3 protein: CASSLGATGNTEAFF; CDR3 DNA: TGTGCCAGCAGTTTAGGGGCCACCGGGAACACTGAAGCTTTCTTT
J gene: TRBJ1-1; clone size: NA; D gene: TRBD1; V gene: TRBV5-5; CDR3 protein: CASSPPSDSGGRAFF; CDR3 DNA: TGTGCCAGCAGCCCGCCCAGCGACTCAGGGGGCCGAGCTTTCTTT
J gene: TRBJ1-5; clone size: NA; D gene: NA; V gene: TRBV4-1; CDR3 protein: CASSQGFPREPQHF; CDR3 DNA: TGCGCCAGCAGCCAAGGATTTCCCCGGGAGCCCCAGCATTTT
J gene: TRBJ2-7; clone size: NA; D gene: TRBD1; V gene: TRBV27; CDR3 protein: CASSLAGTDSSYEQYF; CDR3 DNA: TGTGCCAGCAGTTTAGCCGGGACAGATAGCTCCTACGAGCAGTACTTC
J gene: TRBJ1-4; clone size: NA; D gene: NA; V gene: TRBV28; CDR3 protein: CASSSAGLAVEKLFF; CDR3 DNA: TGTGCCAGCAGTTCCGCGGGCCTAGCCGTTGAAAAACTGTTTTTT
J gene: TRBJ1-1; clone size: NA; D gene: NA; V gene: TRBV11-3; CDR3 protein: CASSLVFGVEAFF; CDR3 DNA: TGTGCCAGCAGCTTAGTCTTCGGGGTTGAAGCTTTCTTT
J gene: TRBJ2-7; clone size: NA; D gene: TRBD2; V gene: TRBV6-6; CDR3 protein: CASSLTGSGRSYEQYF; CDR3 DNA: TGTGCCAGCAGTTTAACGGGCAGCGGGAGATCCTACGAGCAGTACTTC
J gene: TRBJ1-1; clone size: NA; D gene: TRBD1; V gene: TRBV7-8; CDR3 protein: CASSLDRGNTEAFF; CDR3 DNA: TGTGCCAGCAGCTTGGACAGGGGGAACACTGAAGCTTTCTTT
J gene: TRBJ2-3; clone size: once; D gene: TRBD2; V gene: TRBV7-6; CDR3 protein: CASSFRRGDWTDTQYF; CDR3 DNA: TGTGCCAGCAGCTTTAGGCGGGGGGATTGGACAGATACGCAGTATTTT
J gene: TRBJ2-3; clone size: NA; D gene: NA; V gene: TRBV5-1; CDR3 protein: CASKSAPSRGGSTDTQYF; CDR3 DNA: TGCGCCAGCAAATCAGCCCCGAGTCGGGGTGGAAGCACAGATACGCAGTATTTT
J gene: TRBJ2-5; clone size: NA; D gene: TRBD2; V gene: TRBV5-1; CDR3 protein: CASSLQVAGGQETQYF; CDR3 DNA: TGCGCCAGCAGCTTGCAGGTAGCGGGGGGACAAGAGACCCAGTACTTC
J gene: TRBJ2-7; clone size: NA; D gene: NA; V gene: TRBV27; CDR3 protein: CASSPLSPHEQYF; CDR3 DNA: TGTGCCAGCAGCCCACTTAGTCCCCACGAGCAGTACTTC